This paragraph covers one T cell receptor beta chain sequence. Its specificity is unknown. Trimming took off 4 bases at V and 8 bases at J, with 21 bases between the two ends. The germline V gene encodes CDR1 SGHNT and CDR2 YYREEE (reference sequence). The CDR3 runs to 15 residues. This sample is drawn from a study of Ad26.COV2.S vaccination and SARS-CoV-2 variants. This sample's treatment: roughly 18 received Ad26.COV2.S at low or high dose, single or two shots; 5 received placebo; per-sample allocation not given. Material that was analyzed had been drawn on day 63 after the first vaccine or placebo injection. Regarding the study as a whole: Placebo recipients showed lower spike-specific TCR breadth than vaccinees.

Data came from immunoSEQ multiplex PCR; TCRdb stores just in-frame clones and leaves some out. The sample records roughly 320,000 clones, around nine tenths being singletons. The origin of this receptor is a person aged 18-65 years who received the Ad26.COV2.S COVID-19 vaccine or a placebo. This material consisted of peripheral blood, taken in a trial of Ad26.COV2.S vaccine versus placebo. This chain links TRBV5-4 with TRBJ1-2; no definite D call. The CDR3 is CASSLDRGFAGGYTF. The CDR3 DNA reads TGTGCCAGCAGCCTGGATCGCGGTTTCGCGGGGGGCTACACCTTC.